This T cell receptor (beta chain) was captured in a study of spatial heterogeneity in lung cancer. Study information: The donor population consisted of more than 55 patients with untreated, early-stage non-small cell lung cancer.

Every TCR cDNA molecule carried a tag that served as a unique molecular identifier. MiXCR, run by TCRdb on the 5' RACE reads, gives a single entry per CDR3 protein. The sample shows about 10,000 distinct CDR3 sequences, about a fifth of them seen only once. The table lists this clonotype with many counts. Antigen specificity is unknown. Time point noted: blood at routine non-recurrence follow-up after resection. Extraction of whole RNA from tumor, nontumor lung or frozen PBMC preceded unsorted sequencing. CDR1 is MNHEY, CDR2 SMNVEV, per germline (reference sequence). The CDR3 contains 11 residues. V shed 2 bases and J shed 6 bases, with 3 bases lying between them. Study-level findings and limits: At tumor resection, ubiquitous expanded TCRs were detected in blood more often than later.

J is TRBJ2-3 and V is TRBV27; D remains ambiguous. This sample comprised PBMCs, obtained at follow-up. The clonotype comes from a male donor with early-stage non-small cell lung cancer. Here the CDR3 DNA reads TGTGCCAGCAGTTTAGGGGATACGCAGTATTTT. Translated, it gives CASSLGDTQYF.